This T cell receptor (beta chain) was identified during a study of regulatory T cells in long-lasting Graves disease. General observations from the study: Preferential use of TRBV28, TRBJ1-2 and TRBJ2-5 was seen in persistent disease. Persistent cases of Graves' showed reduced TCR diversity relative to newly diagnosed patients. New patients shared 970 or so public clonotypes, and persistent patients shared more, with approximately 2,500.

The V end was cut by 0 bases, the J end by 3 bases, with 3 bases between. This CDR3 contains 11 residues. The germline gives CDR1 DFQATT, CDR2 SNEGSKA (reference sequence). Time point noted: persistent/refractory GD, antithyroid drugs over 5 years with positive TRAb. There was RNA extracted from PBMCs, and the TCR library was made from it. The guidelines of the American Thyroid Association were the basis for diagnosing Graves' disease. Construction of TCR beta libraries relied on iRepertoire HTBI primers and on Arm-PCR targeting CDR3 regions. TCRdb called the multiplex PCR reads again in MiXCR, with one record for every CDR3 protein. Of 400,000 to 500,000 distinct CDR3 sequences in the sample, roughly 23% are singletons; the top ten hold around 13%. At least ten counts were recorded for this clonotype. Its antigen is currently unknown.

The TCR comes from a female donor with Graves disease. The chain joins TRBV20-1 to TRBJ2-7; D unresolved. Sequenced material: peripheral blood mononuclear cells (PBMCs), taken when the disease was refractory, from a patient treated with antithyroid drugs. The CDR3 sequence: CSARDIYEQYF. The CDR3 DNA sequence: TGCAGTGCTAGAGACATCTACGAGCAGTACTTC.